Each of the 18 T cell receptor beta chains below was sequenced from the same sample in a study of T-cell reconstitution after alpha-beta-depleted transplantation in children. Unique molecular identifiers were incorporated during preparation of the TCRbeta library. TCRdb fed the PCR reads into MiXCR, producing one record per CDR3 protein. The sample has roughly 340,000 distinct CDR3 sequences; 15% to 20% are singletons. This sample comprised PBMCs, mostly from graft donor cells, obtained 360 days after TCRalphabeta/CD19-depleted stem cell transplant. The receptors derive from a male patient between 2 and 15 years old who had a stem cell transplant for acute lymphoblastic leukemia, so the T cells may come from the graft donor.

This clonotype was seen many times. The genes are TRBV6-4 and TRBJ2-1; possibly TRBD2 for D (6 bases). Per the germline V gene, CDR1 is MRHNA and CDR2 is SNTAGT. The V and J ends lost 7 bases and 10 bases respectively, with 17 bases between them. The CDR3 runs 13 residues. CDR3 residues: CASTEDYPREQFF. CDR3 coding DNA: TGTGCCAGCACCGAGGACTATCCGAGAGAGCAGTTCTTC.

The V and J genes are TRBV12-3 or TRBV12-4 and TRBJ2-3, with 10 bases matching TRBD2. This CDR3 contains 17 residues. With 3 bases clipped from V and 1 base from J, the junction kept 7 bases outside the gene matches. The CDR3 nucleotides are TGTGCCAGCAGTTTTGCCCATCTAGCGGGGGGCACAGATACGCAGTATTTT. It is translated as CASSFAHLAGGTDTQYF.

There are a few counts of this clonotype. V and J are TRBV7-9 and TRBJ2-7, with 7 nucleotides matching TRBD2. Trimming removed 2 bases from V and 5 bases from J; junction bases left unmatched: 6. The length of the CDR3 is 14 residues. The germline V gene encodes CDR1 SEHNR and CDR2 FQNEAQ (reference sequence). The DNA of the CDR3 is TGTGCCAGCAGCTTAAGGGAGGGCATGAACGAGCAGTACTTC. It encodes CASSLREGMNEQYF.

Many counts were recorded for this clonotype. The chain is built from TRBV5-1 and TRBJ2-1; D is possibly TRBD2 (6 bases). The V gene's germline CDR1 is SGHRS and CDR2 YFSETQ. V gave up 1 base and J gave up 0 bases, with 11 bases separating them. The CDR3 covers 16 residues. This CDR3 reads CASSLRSGPSYNEQFF. CDR3 coding DNA: TGCGCCAGCAGCTTGAGAAGCGGGCCCTCCTACAATGAGCAGTTCTTC.

The chain uses TRBV10-3 and TRBJ2-1; TRBD2 might be the D (6 bases). This CDR3 is built from 13 residues. Trimming cost V 7 bases and J 7 bases, with 14 bases left between them. Germline V gives CDR1 ENHRY, CDR2 SYGVKD. The CDR3 loop reads CAIMREVQNEQFF. In DNA form, the CDR3 reads TGTGCCATCATGAGGGAGGTTCAGAATGAGCAGTTCTTC.

Only a few counts were recorded for this clonotype. The rearrangement links TRBV4-3 to TRBJ1-1, with D perhaps matching TRBD1 (5 bases). Germline assignment: CDR1 LGHNA and CDR2 YSLEER. This CDR3 is built from 14 residues. Trimming removed 2 bases at V and 0 bases at J, with 7 bases between. CDR3 in amino acids: CASSQSRVNTEAFF. The CDR3 DNA follows: TGCGCCAGCAGCCAAAGCAGGGTGAACACTGAAGCTTTCTTT.

This clonotype was seen more than once but under ten times. The chain employs TRBV9 and TRBJ1-4; D gene uncertain. The V and J ends lost 4 bases and 6 bases respectively, with 13 bases between them. Germline V CDR1 and CDR2: SGDLS, YYNGEE. The CDR3 covers 14 residues. CDR3 amino acids: CASSPREVDEKLFF. Written as DNA, the CDR3 is TGTGCCAGCAGCCCTCGGGAGGTTGATGAAAAACTGTTTTTT.

This clonotype was detected only a few times. The V and J genes are TRBV7-9 and TRBJ2-1; D remains ambiguous. Deletions cut 5 bases from V and 1 base from J, with 12 bases between. This CDR3 region has 15 residues. CDR1 and CDR2 from the germline V gene are SEHNR and FQNEAQ (reference sequence). DNA for the CDR3: TGTGCCAGCAGCAATCAACCCACTTCCTACAATGAGCAGTTCTTC. Its translation: CASSNQPTSYNEQFF. Variable domain in full (rest from reference TRBV7-9 and TRBJ2-1): DTGVSQNPRHKITKRGQNVTFRCDPISEHNRLYWYRQTLGQGPEFLTYFQNEAQLEKSRLLSDRFSAERPKGSFSTLEIQRTEQGDSAMYLCASSNQPTSYNEQFFGPGTRLTVL.

This clonotype has just a few counts. This chain joins TRBV7-2 and TRBJ2-7; unclear D gene. The germline V gene has CDR1 SGHTA and CDR2 FQGNSA. The CDR3 contains 14 residues. V lost 4 bases to trimming and J lost 3 bases, with 13 bases between them. The CDR3 DNA is TGTGCCAGCAGCTCGTACCCCAGCGACTACGAGCAGTACTTC. It codes for CASSSYPSDYEQYF.

The chain joins TRBV5-1 to TRBJ2-7; D might be TRBD2 (6 bases). Germline values: CDR1 SGHRS, CDR2 YFSETQ. V lost 1 base and J 0 bases, leaving 8 bases between the germline ends. The CDR3 totals 14 residues. The CDR3 nucleotides read TGCGCCAGCAGCTTGATCGGGAGCTCCTACGAGCAGTACTTC. Translation: CASSLIGSSYEQYF.

The chain links TRBV4-3 to TRBJ2-7; the match to TRBD2 covers 9 bases. Trimming cost V 1 base and J 6 bases; bases outside gene matches: 7. Germline CDR1 and CDR2: LGHNA and YSLEER. The CDR3 is made up of 15 amino acids. CDR3 region: CASSQVYSGSPEQYF. CDR3 nucleotides: TGCGCCAGCAGCCAAGTATATAGCGGGAGTCCCGAGCAGTACTTC.

In its sample, this clonotype was seen a few times. The gene calls are TRBV4-3 and TRBJ2-2; D is undetermined. V dropped 3 bases and J dropped 5 bases, with 7 bases sitting between them. The CDR3 covers 13 residues. Germline loops: CDR1 LGHNA, CDR2 YSLEER. The CDR3 here is CASSQARTGELFF. As DNA, the CDR3 is TGCGCCAGCAGCCAGGCGCGGACCGGGGAGCTGTTTTTT.

This clonotype occurred many times. V is TRBV29-1 and J is TRBJ1-2; D remains ambiguous. The germline V gene encodes CDR1 SQVTM and CDR2 ANQGSEA. V was clipped by 3 bases and J by 7 bases, with 12 bases between them. The CDR3 length is 12 residues. In DNA, the CDR3 is TGCAGCGTTGACAGCCGAATCGGTGGCTACACCTTC. This codes for CSVDSRIGGYTF.

The genes are TRBV4-1 and TRBJ2-7, with 7 bases aligning to TRBD1. The V gene's germline CDR1 is MGHRA and CDR2 YSYEKL. This CDR3 has 13 residues. V lost 6 bases and J lost 6; bases outside the gene matches: 8. As DNA, the CDR3 is TGCGCCAGCAGAGTGACAGGGTCGCGCGAGCAGTACTTC. Its translation is CASRVTGSREQYF.

In its sample, this clonotype was seen many times. The chain has TRBV4-3 and TRBJ2-5, with 8 bases identical to TRBD1. The germline V gene encodes CDR1 LGHNA and CDR2 YSLEER. The CDR3 consists of 16 residues. V lost 4 bases and J lost 2; bases outside the gene matches: 9. This chain's CDR3 is CASSLGQGLFQETQYF. CDR3 nucleotide sequence: TGCGCCAGCAGCCTAGGACAGGGCCTCTTTCAAGAGACCCAGTACTTC.

This clonotype came up a few times. The CDR3 nucleotides read TGTGCCAGCAGCCAAGCAGGGGGCGAGACCGGGGAGCTGTTTTTT. Translation: CASSQAGGETGELFF. The rearrangement uses TRBV14 and TRBJ2-2; TRBD1 agrees at 8 bases. The CDR3 spans 15 residues. Trimming at V came to 1 base and at J to 5 bases, leaving 3 bases not matched to a gene. Germline loops: CDR1 SGHDN, CDR2 FVKESK.

The chain joins TRBV3-1 to TRBJ2-5; D may match TRBD1 or TRBD2 (5 bases each). V was cut by 2 bases and J by 4 bases, with 14 bases left in between. Germline V CDR1 and CDR2: LGHDT, YNNKEL (reference sequence). The CDR3 extends over 15 amino acids. In nucleotides, the CDR3 is TGTGCCAGCAGCCAAATTCCGGGACCTTCAGAGACCCAGTACTTC. Its protein is CASSQIPGPSETQYF.

This clonotype was observed at least ten times. This chain links TRBV5-1 with TRBJ2-7; perhaps TRBD1 as D (6 bases). Germline V CDR1 and CDR2: SGHRS, YFSETQ. The CDR3 totals 15 residues. The germline V and J ends were trimmed by 0 bases and 3 bases, with 13 bases remaining between them. The CDR3 spells CASSLALRGNYEQYF. The CDR3 nucleotides read TGCGCCAGCAGCTTGGCCTTGAGGGGGAACTACGAGCAGTACTTC.